The 15 T cell receptor beta chains listed next were all sequenced from one sample in a study of cytomegalovirus exposure and HLA in healthy donors. Both 60 Vbeta primers and 13 Jbeta primers went into the PCR. This table comes from immunoSEQ multiplex PCR, and its TCRdb copy is limited to in-frame clones, with some not included. The sample shows around 140,000 clones, and around 1.5% sits with its ten largest clones. What was sequenced was PBMCs. Receptor source: a woman aged 45 to 65 in good health and CMV-seronegative.

The genes are TRBV7-8 and TRBJ2-7; the D is unclear. CDR3 length: 14 residues. Trimming cost V 1 base and J 3 bases, with 10 bases left between them. CDR1 and CDR2 (germline): SGHVS, FQNEAQ. The CDR3 reads CASSLDPGNYEQYF. The CDR3 DNA reads TGTGCCAGCAGCTTAGATCCAGGCAACTACGAGCAGTACTTC.

The chain couples TRBV5-1 to TRBJ2-1; 7 positions agree with TRBD1. V lost 4 bases, J lost 5 bases, and 3 bases stayed unmatched. The germline V gene has CDR1 SGHRS and CDR2 YFSETQ. The CDR3 sequence is 13 residues long. The CDR3 reads CASSPGQNNEQFF. The CDR3 region has the DNA TGCGCCAGCAGCCCGGGACAGAACAATGAGCAGTTCTTC.

The chain recombines TRBV5-1 with TRBJ2-1; D is perhaps TRBD1 (5 bases). Deletions cut 0 bases from V and 15 bases from J, with 10 bases between. CDR3 length equals 11 residues. Germline V gene sequence: CDR1 SGHRS, CDR2 YFSETQ. Here the CDR3 DNA reads TGCGCCAGCAGCTTGGGACAGCGTACGTTCTTC. The encoded protein is CASSLGQRTFF. The variable domain in full, with the rest retrieved from reference TRBV5-1 and TRBJ2-1, is KAGVTQTPRYLIKTRGQQVTLSCSPISGHRSVSWYQQTPGQGLQFLFEYFSETQRNKGNFPGRFSGRQFSNSRSEMNVSTLELGDSALYLCASSLGQRTFFGPGTRLTVL.

The chain is built from TRBV19 and TRBJ1-1, with 9 bases lining up with TRBD1. The CDR3 is 13 residues long. With V trimmed by 4 bases and J by 10 bases, 7 bases remained unmatched. The germline V gene encodes CDR1 LNHDA and CDR2 SQIVND (reference sequence). The DNA for the CDR3 is TGTGCCAGTAGTAACGGACAGGGGTTAGTAGCTTTCTTT. Its protein product is CASSNGQGLVAFF.

The chain joins TRBV30 to TRBJ2-7; D unclear. CDR1 GTSNPN and CDR2 SVGIG come from the germline V gene (reference sequence). Trimming took 5 bases from V and 2 from J, leaving 10 bases between them. The CDR3 sequence is 12 residues long. In DNA form, the CDR3 reads TGTGCCTGGGGGCCGCGAACCTACGAGCAGTACTTC. It specifies CAWGPRTYEQYF.

J is TRBJ2-7 and V is TRBV6-5, with TRBD2 matching 7 bases. CDR1 and CDR2 (germline): MNHEY, SVGAGI. CDR3 size: 16 residues. The junction had 8 bases not matched to a gene; V was cut back by 1 base and J by 2 bases. The CDR3 DNA is TGTGCCAGCAGTTACTATACGGGAGGACCCACCTACGAGCAGTACTTC. Protein: CASSYYTGGPTYEQYF.

Comment on this clone: Relative to the germline gene, one junction end is altered; a read error may explain this. The chain carries TRBV18 and TRBJ2-6; D unclear. This CDR3 is built from 14 residues. From germline, CDR1 is KGHSH and CDR2 LQKENI. In DNA, the CDR3 is TGTGCCAGCTCATCGCTATCTGAGGCCAACGTCCTGACTTTC. The encoded protein is CASSSLSEANVLTF.

The chain uses TRBV4-1 and TRBJ2-5; D is possibly TRBD2 (6 bases). Germline-derived CDR1 and CDR2 are MGHRA and YSYEKL. This CDR3 is built from 14 residues. The ends were cut back, 0 bases at V and 5 bases at J, with 10 bases in the middle. CDR3 residues: CASSQDGGEETQYF. The CDR3 DNA follows: TGCGCCAGCAGCCAAGATGGAGGGGAGGAGACCCAGTACTTC.

The rearrangement links TRBV13 to TRBJ1-2; maybe TRBD1 (5 bases). V was pared by 0 bases and J by 5 bases, with 10 bases between. This CDR3 comprises 14 residues. Germline CDR1 and CDR2: PRHDT and FYEKMQ (reference sequence). The CDR3 region is CASSLGQGGYGYTF. The CDR3 bases are TGTGCCAGCAGCTTAGGCCAGGGTGGGTATGGCTACACCTTC.

This chain joins TRBV30 and TRBJ1-2; 7 nucleotides align to TRBD1. V trimming: 0 bases; J trimming: 9 bases; junction bases outside the gene matches: 7. CDR1 is GTSNPN and CDR2 is SVGIG in the germline V gene (reference sequence). The CDR3 totals 13 residues. CDR3 sequence (DNA): TGTGCCTGGAGTGTACGGCAGGGGGTTAGCTACACCTTC. Its protein is CAWSVRQGVSYTF.

This chain joins TRBV30 and TRBJ2-3, with TRBD1 matching over 10 bases. CDR1 and CDR2 from the germline V gene are GTSNPN and SVGIG (reference sequence). This CDR3 is built from 16 residues. The V gene end was trimmed by 2 bases and the J gene end by 3 bases; junction bases not matched to a gene: 8. DNA for the CDR3: TGTGCCTGGAGTAAGAGGGACAGGGGAGGTACAGATACGCAGTATTTT. Protein sequence: CAWSKRDRGGTDTQYF.

The chain recombines TRBV30 with TRBJ2-5, with 7 bases identical to TRBD1. Germline V gene data show CDR1 as GTSNPN and CDR2 as SVGIG (reference sequence). CDR3 length: 13 amino acids. The J segment lost 4 bases and the V segment lost 3 bases, leaving 5 bases of the junction unmatched. CDR3 loop: CAWSRDSRETQYF. CDR3 nucleotide sequence: TGTGCCTGGAGCAGGGACAGTAGAGAGACCCAGTACTTC.

The chain joins TRBV9 to TRBJ1-2; D is unresolved. This CDR3 has 13 amino acids. V was cut by 3 bases and J by 6 bases, with 12 bases left in between. Germline V gives CDR1 SGDLS, CDR2 YYNGEE. CDR3 nucleotides: TGTGCCAGCAGCGGGCTGGCGGGTCATGGCTACACCTTC. Translated, it gives CASSGLAGHGYTF. The full variable domain, in which reference TRBV9 and TRBJ1-2 provide the parts outside the CDR3, is DSGVTQTPKHLITATGQRVTLRCSPRSGDLSVYWYQQSLDQGLQFLIQYYNGEERAKGNILERFSAQQFPDLHSELNLSSLELGDSALYFCASSGLAGHGYTFGSGTRLTVV.

V gene TRBV9 combines with J gene TRBJ2-7, with TRBD2 matching over 9 bases. The CDR3 runs 15 residues. V shed 4 bases, J shed 5 bases, and the junction held 10 bases outside the gene matches. Germline lookup yields CDR1 SGDLS and CDR2 YYNGEE. The CDR3 DNA follows: TGTGCCAGCAGCCCTACCTCCGGGACTAGCAACGAGCAGTACTTC. Protein sequence: CASSPTSGTSNEQYF.

V usage is TRBV5-1 and J usage is TRBJ2-1, with TRBD1 as a possible D gene (6 bases). The germline CDR1 and CDR2 sequences are SGHRS and YFSETQ. The CDR3 runs to 15 residues. The V gene lost 3 bases and the J gene lost 0 bases, with 10 bases spanning the gap. The CDR3 DNA follows: TGCGCCAGCAGCTGGACAGAGAGCTCCTACAATGAGCAGTTCTTC. Its translation: CASSWTESSYNEQFF.